The rows below give T cell receptor beta chains drawn from one sample of a study of T cells in localized non-small cell lung cancer. Assay used: immunoSEQ multiplex PCR; TCRdb lists only in-frame clones, some missing. The sample carries tens of thousands of clones, roughly 90% recorded once. This specimen consisted of peripheral blood, obtained before any cancer treatment. The source is a female donor of 60 years or more with stage I squamous cell lung carcinoma. Both conserved end residues are part of each CDR3. Fields, in order: V gene, CDR3 protein.

V: TRBV4-3; CDR3: CASSQAMDRSDGYTF
V: TRBV9; CDR3: CASSVATEGLAGWNEQFF
V: TRBV2; CDR3: CASGMSRGRMGSNQPQHF
V: TRBV7-9; CDR3: CASSLAGADMNTEAFF
V: TRBV5-1; CDR3: CASSLAAGGSSPLHF
V: TRBV4-3; CDR3: CASSQENGRRYEQYF
V: TRBV30; CDR3: CAWNSGTRTGELFF
V: TRBV6-6; CDR3: CASSNRGRSSYEQYF
V: TRBV10-3; CDR3: CAISRQGGNQSQHF
V: TRBV7-2; CDR3: CASSFRTGNYGYTF
V: TRBV30; CDR3: CAWTYPPKGEQFF
V: TRBV9; CDR3: CASSSGTGSSYNEQFF